The clone carrying this TCR beta chain has just a few counts. What it recognizes is unknown. The V and J ends lost 6 bases and 2 bases, in that order; junction bases with no gene match: 5. The CDR3 sequence is 13 residues long. Germline CDR1 DFQATT, CDR2 SNEGSKA (reference sequence). A second PCR of about 7 to 12 cycles used a sample-barcoded 5' primer and a J-beta primer mix. TCRdb passed the 5' RACE reads through MiXCR, listing each CDR3 protein once. The top ten hold roughly 3.6% of the sample, which has 550,000 to 750,000 distinct CDR3 sequences, around 21% seen once. Ranging in age from roughly 6 to 95, the donors were healthy Caucasian individuals from Russia. This sample is part of a study of blood T cells in healthy people across ages. Regarding the study as a whole: Researchers said unsorted PBMCs prevented a conclusive naive versus antigen-experienced comparison.

This clonotype was obtained from a man between 70 and 80 years old in good health. Sequencing was carried out using blood. The chain combines TRBV20-1 with TRBJ2-7; 9 bases map to TRBD2. The CDR3: CSAETSGTYEQYF. Written as DNA, the CDR3 is TGCAGTGCCGAGACTAGCGGAACCTACGAGCAGTACTTC.